Listed below are T cell receptor beta chains from one sample, sequenced in a study of blood T cells in healthy people across ages. TCRdb processed the 5' RACE reads anew with MiXCR; each CDR3 protein has one entry. Here the sample spans nearly 800,000 distinct CDR3 sequences, just under 25% being singletons. This sample was shared with a second study, whose subject was T cells of mothers and their children.

Sequenced: blood. The receptors originated from a boy between 10 and 17 years old in good health. CDR3s include the opening cysteine and the closing phenylalanine or tryptophan. The D gene is left open where the match is weak. Clone sizes are given selectively: once, few, many, or a class where the clone is expanded.

V gene	D gene	J gene	clone size	CDR3 protein	CDR3 DNA
TRBV20-1	TRBD1	TRBJ2-1	few	CSAWDRGGTYNEQFF	TGCAGTGCTTGGGACAGGGGTGGTACCTACAATGAGCAGTTCTTC
TRBV7-3	NA	TRBJ2-1	NA	CASSLLGAGGYNEQFF	TGTGCCAGCAGCTTATTGGGGGCCGGAGGTTACAATGAGCAGTTCTTC
TRBV2	NA	TRBJ2-4	NA	CASSDRLTTIAKNIQYF	TGTGCCAGCAGTGATCGACTCACTACGATAGCCAAAAACATTCAGTACTTC
TRBV18	NA	TRBJ1-5	once	CASSAGGNSNQPQHF	TGTGCCAGCTCTGCGGGGGGGAATAGCAATCAGCCCCAGCATTTT
TRBV6-5	NA	TRBJ2-1	NA	CASSSHIPYLFYELYF	TGTGCCAGCAGTTCCCACATTCCGTATTTATTTTACGAGCTGTACTTC
TRBV15	NA	TRBJ2-2	NA	CATSTSNTGELFF	TGTGCCACCAGCACTAGTAACACCGGGGAGCTGTTTTTT
TRBV4-3	NA	TRBJ1-5	NA	CASSQVATGSNQPQHF	TGCGCCAGCAGCCAAGTCGCGACAGGTTCCAATCAGCCCCAGCATTTT
TRBV12-3/TRBV12-4	NA	TRBJ2-7	NA	CASSFNREQYF	TGTGCCAGCAGTTTTAATCGGGAGCAGTACTTC
TRBV28	TRBD2	TRBJ2-5	NA	CASTQLAGGQETQYF	TGTGCCAGCACCCAACTAGCGGGAGGGCAAGAGACCCAGTACTTC
TRBV29-1	TRBD2	TRBJ2-1	NA	CSVEVPSGSTYDEQFF	TGCAGCGTGGAGGTCCCTAGCGGGAGTACCTACGATGAGCAGTTCTTC
TRBV18	TRBD1	TRBJ1-3	few	CATKRGQSSGNTIYF	TGTGCCACCAAACGGGGACAGAGCTCTGGAAACACCATATATTTT
TRBV6-2/TRBV6-3	NA	TRBJ1-2	NA	CASATYYGYTF	TGTGCCAGCGCGACGTACTATGGCTACACCTTC
TRBV7-2	NA	TRBJ2-2	few	CASSLASGVVGELFF	TGTGCCAGCAGCTTAGCATCGGGGGTGGTCGGGGAGCTGTTTTTT
TRBV20-1	NA	TRBJ2-7	NA	CSARDSAGYSYEQYF	TGCAGTGCTAGAGATTCGGCAGGTTACTCCTACGAGCAGTACTTC
TRBV4-1	NA	TRBJ1-2	NA	CASSQDEGSYGYTF	TGCGCCAGCAGCCAAGATGAGGGAAGCTATGGCTACACCTTC
TRBV20-1	TRBD2	TRBJ2-3	NA	CSASPLDKEAGGLADTQYF	TGCAGTGCTAGCCCCCTGGACAAAGAGGCGGGGGGGCTGGCAGATACGCAGTATTTT
TRBV7-9	TRBD2	TRBJ2-3	few	CASNSRRESDTQYF	TGTGCCAGCAACTCGAGGCGGGAGTCAGATACGCAGTATTTT
TRBV4-3	NA	TRBJ2-3	NA	CASSQARGSTQYF	TGCGCCAGCAGCCAAGCGAGGGGAAGTACGCAGTATTTT
TRBV13	TRBD1	TRBJ2-7	NA	CASSGQGSTYEQYF	TGTGCCAGCAGTGGACAGGGATCAACCTACGAGCAGTACTTC
TRBV21-1	NA	TRBJ2-2	NA	CASSKGRGHGTGRLAFNTGELFF	TGTGCCAGCAGCAAAGGGAGAGGCCACGGGACAGGCCGACTAGCGTTCAACACCGGGGAGCTGTTTTTT
TRBV7-9	NA	TRBJ1-1	few	CASSRDFVVRPEAFF	TGTGCCAGCAGCCGCGATTTTGTTGTGCGTCCTGAAGCTTTCTTT
TRBV5-1	NA	TRBJ1-5	few	CASSLEVGNQPQHF	TGCGCCAGCAGCTTGGAGGTTGGCAATCAGCCCCAGCATTTT
TRBV20-1	NA	TRBJ2-3	NA	CSARDQGGNTDTQYF	TGCAGTGCTAGAGATCAGGGGGGGAACACAGATACGCAGTATTTT
TRBV29-1	TRBD2	TRBJ2-3	many	CSVETDAGVTDTQYF	TGCAGCGTTGAAACGGATGCGGGGGTGACAGATACGCAGTATTTT
TRBV7-6	NA	TRBJ2-6	NA	CASRGPISSSGANVLTF	TGTGCCAGCAGGGGACCCATATCTAGCTCTGGGGCCAACGTCCTGACTTTC
TRBV12-3/TRBV12-4	TRBD1	TRBJ1-2	NA	CASGRGQGYGYTF	TGTGCCAGCGGCAGGGGGCAGGGCTATGGCTACACCTTC
TRBV29-1	NA	TRBJ1-2	NA	CSVEDRLQGDYGYTF	TGCAGCGTTGAAGATCGGCTCCAAGGGGACTATGGCTACACCTTC
TRBV20-1	TRBD2	TRBJ2-1	NA	CSAPRGLAGLYNEQFF	TGCAGTGCTCCCAGAGGTCTAGCGGGGCTATACAATGAGCAGTTCTTC
TRBV6-1	NA	TRBJ2-1	NA	CASSENGNWNEQFF	TGTGCCAGCAGTGAAAACGGGAATTGGAATGAGCAGTTCTTC
TRBV2	TRBD2	TRBJ2-2	NA	CASRRASGMTGELFF	TGTGCCAGCAGAAGGGCTAGCGGGATGACCGGGGAGCTGTTTTTT
TRBV7-9	NA	TRBJ2-3	NA	CASSLSTTSTDTQYF	TGTGCCAGCAGCTTGTCGACAACTAGCACAGATACGCAGTATTTT
TRBV27	NA	TRBJ2-1	NA	CASSLLRGDGQFF	TGTGCCAGCAGTCTCCTAAGGGGAGATGGGCAGTTCTTC
TRBV6-2/TRBV6-3	NA	TRBJ1-2	NA	CASTVGGDGYTF	TGTGCCAGCACCGTGGGAGGGGATGGCTACACCTTC
TRBV4-3	NA	TRBJ1-1	few	CASSQTRTVNTEAFF	TGCGCCAGCAGCCAAACCCGGACGGTGAACACTGAAGCTTTCTTT
TRBV7-6	NA	TRBJ2-3	NA	CASSPRYRGTDTQYF	TGTGCCAGCAGTCCCCGGTACAGGGGCACAGATACGCAGTATTTT
TRBV29-1	NA	TRBJ2-6	NA	CSVATWGSGANVLTF	TGCAGCGTTGCAACCTGGGGCTCTGGGGCCAACGTCCTGACTTTC
TRBV7-9	NA	TRBJ1-1	few	CASSHGLNTEAFF	TGTGCCAGCAGCCACGGGTTGAACACTGAAGCTTTCTTT
TRBV20-1	TRBD1	TRBJ2-7	NA	CSAKGQEAYEQYF	TGCAGTGCTAAAGGACAGGAGGCCTACGAGCAGTACTTC
TRBV7-9	NA	TRBJ2-7	few	CASSFLAPFYEQYF	TGTGCCAGCAGCTTCCTAGCTCCCTTCTACGAGCAGTACTTC
TRBV5-1	NA	TRBJ2-5	many	CASSLGVLQETQYF	TGCGCCAGCAGCTTAGGGGTCCTCCAAGAGACCCAGTACTTC
TRBV10-3	NA	TRBJ2-7	NA	CAISESRGYEQYF	TGTGCCATCAGTGAGTCACGCGGATACGAGCAGTACTTC
TRBV7-8	NA	TRBJ2-7	NA	CASSLPSRKGSSYEQYF	TGTGCCAGCAGCTTACCATCGAGAAAGGGGAGCTCCTACGAGCAGTACTTC
TRBV29-1	TRBD1	TRBJ2-1	many	CSLDRVNEQFF	TGCAGCCTGGACAGGGTCAATGAGCAGTTCTTC
TRBV6-2/TRBV6-3	TRBD1	TRBJ2-7	few	CASKQTGSSYEQYF	TGTGCCAGCAAGCAGACAGGGAGCTCCTACGAGCAGTACTTC
TRBV28	NA	TRBJ2-1	NA	CASYRSEFYNEQFF	TGTGCCAGCTACCGGAGCGAATTCTACAATGAGCAGTTCTTC